This T cell receptor beta chain was profiled in a study of control samples from healthy donors and cancer patients. The CDR3 has 16 amino acids. After removal of 5 bases from V and 3 bases from J, the junction contained 6 bases not matched to a gene. Per germline, CDR1 MDHEN and CDR2 SYDVKM. TCRdb's table, derived via immunoSEQ multiplex PCR, lists solely in-frame clones and lacks some. The sample lists about 40,000 clones; 87% were seen once. The TCR originated in a woman aged 55-69 years with lung cancer. This sequence joins TRBV28 and TRBJ2-3, with 12 positions matching TRBD2. Sequenced: PBMCs. CDR3: CASSLGTSGSTDTQYF. CDR3 nucleotide sequence: TGTGCCAGCAGTCTCGGGACTAGCGGGTCAACAGATACGCAGTATTTT.